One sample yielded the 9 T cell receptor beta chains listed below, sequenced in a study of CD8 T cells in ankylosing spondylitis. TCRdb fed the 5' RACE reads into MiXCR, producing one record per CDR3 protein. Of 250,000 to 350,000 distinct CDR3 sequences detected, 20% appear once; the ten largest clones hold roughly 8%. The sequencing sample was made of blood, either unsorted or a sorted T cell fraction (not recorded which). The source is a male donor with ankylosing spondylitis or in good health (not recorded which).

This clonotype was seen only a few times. The CDR3 region is CASSSPTRVNYNEQFF. The CDR3 coding sequence is TGTGCCAGCAGTTCCCCAACCCGGGTGAACTACAATGAGCAGTTCTTC. The J gene is TRBJ2-1, the V gene TRBV27; no reliable D call. The ends were cut back, 4 bases at V and 3 bases at J, with 16 bases in the middle. Germline V gives CDR1 MNHEY, CDR2 SMNVEV (reference sequence). This CDR3 is built from 16 residues.

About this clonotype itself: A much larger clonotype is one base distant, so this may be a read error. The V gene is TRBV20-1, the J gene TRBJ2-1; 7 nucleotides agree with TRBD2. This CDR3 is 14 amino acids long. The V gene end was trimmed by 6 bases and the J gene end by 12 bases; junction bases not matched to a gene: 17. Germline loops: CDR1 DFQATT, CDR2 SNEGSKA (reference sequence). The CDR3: CSATSGLGRTAQFF. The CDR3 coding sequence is TGCAGTGCCACCTCCGGACTAGGACGTACAGCGCAGTTCTTC.

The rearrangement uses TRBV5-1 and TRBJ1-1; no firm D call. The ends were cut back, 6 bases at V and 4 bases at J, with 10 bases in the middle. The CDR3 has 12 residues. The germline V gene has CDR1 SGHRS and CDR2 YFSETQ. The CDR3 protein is CASTSGSTEAFF. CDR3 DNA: TGCGCCAGCACCAGTGGGAGCACTGAAGCTTTCTTT.

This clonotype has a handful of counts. CDR3 nucleotides: TGTGCCAGCGCGGGTCAGCCTAACTATGGCTACACCTTC. As protein: CASAGQPNYGYTF. The rearrangement links TRBV2 to TRBJ1-2; D unclear. CDR1 and CDR2 from the germline V gene are SNHLY and FYNNEI. Trimming shortened V by 8 bases and J by 0 bases, and 10 bases separated the two germline ends. CDR3 length: 13 amino acids.

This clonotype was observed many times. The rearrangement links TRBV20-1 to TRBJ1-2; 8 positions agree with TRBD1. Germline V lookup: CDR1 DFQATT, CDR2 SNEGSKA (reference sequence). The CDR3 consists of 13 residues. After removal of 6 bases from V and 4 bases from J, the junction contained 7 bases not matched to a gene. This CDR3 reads CSAGATGAYGYTF. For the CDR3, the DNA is TGCAGTGCCGGCGCGACAGGGGCCTATGGCTACACCTTC.

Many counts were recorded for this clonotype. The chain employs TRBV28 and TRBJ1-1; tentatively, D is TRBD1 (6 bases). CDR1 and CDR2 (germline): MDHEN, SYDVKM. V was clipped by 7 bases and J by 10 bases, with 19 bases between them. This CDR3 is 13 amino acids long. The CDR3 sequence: CASKGGTTLTAFF. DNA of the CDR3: TGTGCCAGCAAAGGGGGGACTACACTGACAGCTTTCTTT.

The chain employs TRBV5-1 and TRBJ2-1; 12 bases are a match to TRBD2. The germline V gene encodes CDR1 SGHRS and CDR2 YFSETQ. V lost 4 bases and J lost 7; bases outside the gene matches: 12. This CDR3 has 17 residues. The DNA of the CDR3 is TGCGCCAGCAGCCGAGAGCTAGCGGGAGGGCCTAAAAATGAGCAGTTCTTC. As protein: CASSRELAGGPKNEQFF. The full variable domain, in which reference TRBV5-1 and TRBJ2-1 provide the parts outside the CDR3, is KAGVTQTPRYLIKTRGQQVTLSCSPISGHRSVSWYQQTPGQGLQFLFEYFSETQRNKGNFPGRFSGRQFSNSRSEMNVSTLELGDSALYLCASSRELAGGPKNEQFFGPGTRLTVL.

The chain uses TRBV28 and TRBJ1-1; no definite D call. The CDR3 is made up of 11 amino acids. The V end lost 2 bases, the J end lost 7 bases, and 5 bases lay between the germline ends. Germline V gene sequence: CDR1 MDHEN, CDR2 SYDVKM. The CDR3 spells CASSLSGEAFF. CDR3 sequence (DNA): TGTGCCAGCAGTTTAAGTGGTGAAGCTTTCTTT. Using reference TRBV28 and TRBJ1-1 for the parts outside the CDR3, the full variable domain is DVKVTQSSRYLVKRTGEKVFLECVQDMDHENMFWYRQDPGLGLRLIYFSYDVKMKEKGDIPEGYSVSREKKERFSLILESASTNQTSMYLCASSLSGEAFFGQGTRLTVV.

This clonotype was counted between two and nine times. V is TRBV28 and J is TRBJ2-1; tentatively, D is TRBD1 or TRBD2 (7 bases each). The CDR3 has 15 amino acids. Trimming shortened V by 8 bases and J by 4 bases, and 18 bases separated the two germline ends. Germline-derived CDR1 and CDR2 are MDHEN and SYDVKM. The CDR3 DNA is TGTGCCAGCCTCGGCAGGGGGGGGGAGTACAATGAGCAGTTCTTC. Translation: CASLGRGGEYNEQFF. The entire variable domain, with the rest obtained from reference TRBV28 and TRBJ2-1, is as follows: DVKVTQSSRYLVKRTGEKVFLECVQDMDHENMFWYRQDPGLGLRLIYFSYDVKMKEKGDIPEGYSVSREKKERFSLILESASTNQTSMYLCASLGRGGEYNEQFFGPGTRLTVL.